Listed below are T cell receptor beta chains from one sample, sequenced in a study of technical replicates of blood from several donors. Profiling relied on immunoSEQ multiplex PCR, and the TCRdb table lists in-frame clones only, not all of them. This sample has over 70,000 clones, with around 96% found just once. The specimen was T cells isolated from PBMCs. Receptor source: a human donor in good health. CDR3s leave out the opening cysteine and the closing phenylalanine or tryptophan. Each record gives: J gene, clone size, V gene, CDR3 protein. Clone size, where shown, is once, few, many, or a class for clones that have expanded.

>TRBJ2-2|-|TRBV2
ASSRAAVTGELF
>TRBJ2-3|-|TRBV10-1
ATGGAGGTDTQY
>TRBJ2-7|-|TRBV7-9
ASSLFTLAGVPGSSEQY
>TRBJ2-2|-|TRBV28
ASSFFFGRVGTGELF
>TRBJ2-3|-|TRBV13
ASSQVTGGDTQY
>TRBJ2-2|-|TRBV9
ASSARDTGELF
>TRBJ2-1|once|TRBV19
ASSTSGYNEQF
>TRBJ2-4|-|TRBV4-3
ASSQEQLGAKNIQY
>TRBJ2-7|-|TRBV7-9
ASSAGTDYEQY
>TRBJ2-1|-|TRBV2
ASTIRASGPIGGF
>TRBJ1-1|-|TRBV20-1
SAPFSTEAF
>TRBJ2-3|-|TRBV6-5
ASSRLDTQY
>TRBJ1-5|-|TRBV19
ASSIEWTAQFNQPQH
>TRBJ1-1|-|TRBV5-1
ASSSKTGRTEAF
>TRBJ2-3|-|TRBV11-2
ASRDRRRGPGTDTQY